This T cell receptor (beta chain) came from a study of blood T cell repertoires in COVID-19 (dated by TCRdb to between 2020 and 2021). Background on the whole study: Samples from collaborators originated in the United States, Italy and Spain and spanned both the acute and convalescent phases of COVID-19. HLA class I and class II types, where available, came from metadata supplied by the sample provider rather than from assay-based typing. Sample metadata almost always included a de-identified subject ID, COVID-19 status, age in years and sex. The samples were drawn from the first 160 participants of the ongoing ImmuneRACE study and from 1,254 subjects provided by 6 global collaborators. Subjects who had been exposed to COVID-19, were actively infected with it, or had recovered from it provided the deeply sampled blood TCRbeta repertoires that made up the dataset. The repertoires were released in a freely available public database meant as a resource for research on the immune response to SARS-CoV-2. The prospective study material was composed of cDNA or gDNA derived from T cells, B-cell-depleted T cells, or PBMCs.

The collaborating institutions used their own protocols to collect whole blood in K2EDTA tubes. For TCRbeta analysis, collaborator samples were shipped as frozen whole blood, as isolated PBMCs, or as DNA extracted from either sample type. What the work shows at the level of the full study, not this receptor alone: The quantity of clinical and demographic metadata differed by source and by participant and was supplied without curation.

The immunoSEQ Assay, a bias-controlled multiplex PCR, was used to amplify TCRbeta CDR3 regions from genomic DNA. Per the authors' processing: Within the assay, amplification of reference gene primers was used to estimate how many nucleated cells each sample contained. Sequence reads were collapsed and filtered to measure the absolute abundance of every unique TCRbeta CDR3 rearrangement. For each sample, productive Simpson clonality was calculated by taking the square root of Simpson's diversity index across productive rearrangements. Imported from immuneACCESS, the table was reduced by TCRdb to in-frame sequences with V and J called. These copies leave out some clones; in studies compared against another copy, an unresolved V gene accounts for under half, and the cause of the remainder is not known. That table gives V, J and clone size, and the DNA gave D and trimming. The sample table contains over 55,000 clones; only one count was recorded for around 90% of them. The ten largest make up approximately 4.7% of the sample.

Trimming takes 3 bases off V and 0 bases off J; junction bases not matched to a gene: 6. CDR1 and CDR2, per the germline V gene, are SGHVS and FNYEAQ. Including cysteine and phenylalanine, the CDR3 has 17 amino acids. The CDR3 DNA has 51 bases and is translated from base 1. This clone has only one observation. The clone's antigen remains unknown. No much larger clonotype is one base removed from it; base qualities were not supplied. The chain joins TRBV7-6 to TRBJ1-5; 9 central nucleotides agree with TRBD1. The source is a human donor in a cohort sampled during active COVID-19. Material for sequencing was peripheral blood. The sequenced DNA: TGTGCCAGCAGCTTTCCCGGGACAGGGAATAGCAATCAGCCCCAGCATTTT. Translated, this gives CASSFPGTGNSNQPQHF.